This T cell receptor beta chain was recovered during a study of shared clonotypes between healthy human individuals. The protocol was immunoSEQ multiplex PCR, while the TCRdb copy is restricted to in-frame clones and leaves out a portion. The sample contains hundreds of thousands of clones, approximately 73% of which appear only once. Germline CDR1 is MNHNY and CDR2 is SVGAGI (reference sequence). This CDR3 is built from 15 residues. With 2 bases clipped from V and 2 bases from J, the junction kept 3 bases outside the gene matches. This rearrangement joins TRBV6-6 to TRBJ1-2, with TRBD1 identical over 9 bases. The sample was memory CD4+ T cells sorted from blood. Regarding subset: CD45RA-negative fraction. This clonotype was sampled from a woman in her thirties in good health. Here the CDR3 reads CASSYRTGVNYGYTF. In DNA, the CDR3 is TGTGCCAGCAGTTACCGGACAGGGGTAAACTATGGCTACACCTTC.